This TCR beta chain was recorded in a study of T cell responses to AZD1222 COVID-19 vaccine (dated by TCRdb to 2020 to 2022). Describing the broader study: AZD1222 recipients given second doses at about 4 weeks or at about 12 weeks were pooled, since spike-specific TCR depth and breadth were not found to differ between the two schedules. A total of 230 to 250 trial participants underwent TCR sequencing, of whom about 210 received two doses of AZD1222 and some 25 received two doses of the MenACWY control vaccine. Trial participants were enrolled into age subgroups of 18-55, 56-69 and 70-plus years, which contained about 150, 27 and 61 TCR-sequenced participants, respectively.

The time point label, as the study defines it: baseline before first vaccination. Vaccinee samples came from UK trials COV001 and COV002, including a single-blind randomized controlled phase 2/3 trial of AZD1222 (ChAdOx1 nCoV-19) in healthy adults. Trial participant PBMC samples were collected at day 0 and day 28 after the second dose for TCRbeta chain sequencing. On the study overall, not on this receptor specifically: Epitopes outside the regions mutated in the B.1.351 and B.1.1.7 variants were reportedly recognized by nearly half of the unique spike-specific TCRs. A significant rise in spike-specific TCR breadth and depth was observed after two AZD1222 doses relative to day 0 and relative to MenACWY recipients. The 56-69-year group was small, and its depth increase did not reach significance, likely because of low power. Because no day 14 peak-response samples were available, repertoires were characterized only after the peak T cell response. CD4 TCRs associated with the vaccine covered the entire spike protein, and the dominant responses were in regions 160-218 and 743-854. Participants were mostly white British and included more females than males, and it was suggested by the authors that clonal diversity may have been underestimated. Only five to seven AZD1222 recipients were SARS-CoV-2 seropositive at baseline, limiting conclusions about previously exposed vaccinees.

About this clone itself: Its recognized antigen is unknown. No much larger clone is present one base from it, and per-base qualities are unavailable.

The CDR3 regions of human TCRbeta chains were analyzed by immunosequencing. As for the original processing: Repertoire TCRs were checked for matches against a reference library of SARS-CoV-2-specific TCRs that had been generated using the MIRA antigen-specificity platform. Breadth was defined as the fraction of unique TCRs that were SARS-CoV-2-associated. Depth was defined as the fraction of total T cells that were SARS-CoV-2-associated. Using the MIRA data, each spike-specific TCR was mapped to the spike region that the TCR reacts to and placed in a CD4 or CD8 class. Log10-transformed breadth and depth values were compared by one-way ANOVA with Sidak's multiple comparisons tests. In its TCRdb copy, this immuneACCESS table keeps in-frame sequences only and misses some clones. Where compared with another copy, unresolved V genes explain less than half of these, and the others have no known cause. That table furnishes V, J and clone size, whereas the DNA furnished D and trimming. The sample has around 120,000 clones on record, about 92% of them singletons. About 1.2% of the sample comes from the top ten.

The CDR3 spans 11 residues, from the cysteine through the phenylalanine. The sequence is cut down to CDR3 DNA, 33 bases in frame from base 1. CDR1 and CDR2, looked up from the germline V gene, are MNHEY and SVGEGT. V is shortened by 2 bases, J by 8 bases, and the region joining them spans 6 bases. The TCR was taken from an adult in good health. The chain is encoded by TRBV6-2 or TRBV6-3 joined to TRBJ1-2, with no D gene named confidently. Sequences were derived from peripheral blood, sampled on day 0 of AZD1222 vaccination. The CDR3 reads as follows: CASSYGPGYTF. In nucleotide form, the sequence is TGTGCCAGCAGTTACGGCCCGGGCTACACCTTC.